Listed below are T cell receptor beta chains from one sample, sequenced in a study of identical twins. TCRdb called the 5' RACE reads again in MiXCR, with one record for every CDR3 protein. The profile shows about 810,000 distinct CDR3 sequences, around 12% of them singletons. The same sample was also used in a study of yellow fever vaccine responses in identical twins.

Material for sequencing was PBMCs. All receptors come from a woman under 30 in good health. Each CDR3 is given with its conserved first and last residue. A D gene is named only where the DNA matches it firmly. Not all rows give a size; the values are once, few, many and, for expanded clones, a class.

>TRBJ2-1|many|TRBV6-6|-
CASKTGNEQFF
TGTGCCAGCAAGACAGGCAATGAGCAGTTCTTC
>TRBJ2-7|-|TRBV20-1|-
CSARDRQVAIYEQYF
TGCAGTGCTAGAGATCGGCAAGTAGCGATATACGAGCAGTACTTC
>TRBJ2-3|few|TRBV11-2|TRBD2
CASSLGGLAGSTDTQYF
TGTGCCAGCAGCTTAGGGGGACTAGCGGGGTCCACAGATACGCAGTATTTT
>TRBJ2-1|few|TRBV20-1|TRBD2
CSATIPGLAGYNEQFF
TGCAGTGCTACGATACCGGGACTAGCGGGCTACAATGAGCAGTTCTTC
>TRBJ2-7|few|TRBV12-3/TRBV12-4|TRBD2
CASSLSLAGALYEQYF
TGTGCCAGCAGTTTATCTCTAGCGGGAGCGCTCTACGAGCAGTACTTC
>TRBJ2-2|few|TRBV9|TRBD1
CASSITGGGGELFF
TGTGCCAGCAGCATAACAGGGGGCGGCGGGGAGCTGTTTTTT
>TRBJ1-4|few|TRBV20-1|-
CSARASGSSNEKLFF
TGCAGTGCTAGAGCTAGCGGCAGCAGTAATGAAAAACTGTTTTTT
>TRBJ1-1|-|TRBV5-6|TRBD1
CASSFSFRDRGRGTEAFF
TGTGCCAGCAGCTTCTCTTTCCGGGACAGGGGGCGAGGGACTGAAGCTTTCTTT
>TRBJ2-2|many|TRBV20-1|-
CSARDQGSATGELFF
TGCAGTGCTAGAGATCAGGGTAGCGCTACCGGGGAGCTGTTTTTT
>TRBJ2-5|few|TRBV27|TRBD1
CASSLWGQGRETQYF
TGTGCCAGCAGTTTATGGGGACAGGGAAGAGAGACCCAGTACTTC
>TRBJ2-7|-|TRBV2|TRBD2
CASRGLAGYYEQYF
TGTGCCAGCAGGGGACTAGCGGGATATTACGAGCAGTACTTC
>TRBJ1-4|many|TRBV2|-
CASSLGSTNEKLFF
TGTGCCAGCAGCCTAGGGTCAACTAATGAAAAACTGTTTTTT
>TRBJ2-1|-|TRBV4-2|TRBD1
CASSPRDRETVNPTAPYNEQFF
TGTGCCAGCAGCCCTCGGGACAGGGAAACGGTAAACCCCACGGCCCCCTACAATGAGCAGTTCTTC
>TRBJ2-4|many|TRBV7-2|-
CASSLDSRAKNIQYF
TGTGCCAGCAGCTTAGATTCCAGGGCCAAAAACATTCAGTACTTC
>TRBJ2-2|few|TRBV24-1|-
CATSDFRQNTGELFF
TGTGCCACCAGTGATTTCAGACAAAACACCGGGGAGCTGTTTTTT